This T cell receptor (beta chain) was documented in a study of shared clonotypes between healthy human individuals. Findings and caveats of the study: When compared with the clonotypes that were shared by all four sorted-subset donors, the non-shared clonotypes turned out to have lower generation probabilities.

The protocol was immunoSEQ multiplex PCR, while the TCRdb copy is restricted to in-frame clones and leaves out a portion. The table records 2 million to 2.5 million clones, under 97% of them present only once. V was pared by 0 bases and J by 2 bases, with 4 bases between. Germline V gene sequence: CDR1 GTSNPN, CDR2 SVGIG (reference sequence). This CDR3 is built from 13 residues. As regards this clone: What it binds is not known. Other DNA variants within this sample encode the same CDR3.

The sequence was obtained from a man younger than 30 in good health. Sequencing used naive CD4+ T cells sorted from blood. The subset is: CD45RA+ positively selected. The chain uses TRBV30 and TRBJ1-4; no clear D. The CDR3 DNA reads TGTGCCTGGAGTGTTCGTACTAATGAAAAACTGTTTTTT. Its protein product is CAWSVRTNEKLFF.